A selection of T cell receptor beta chains follows, all from one sample in a study of T-cell reconstitution after alpha-beta-depleted transplantation in children. TCRdb re-called the PCR reads through MiXCR, storing one row per CDR3 protein. The sample lists 500,000 to 750,000 distinct CDR3 sequences; 25% to 30% were seen once. Specimen: PBMCs, collected before TCRalphabeta/CD19-depleted stem cell transplant. These receptors were collected from a boy under three years old with Wiskott-Aldrich syndrome, due to receive a stem cell transplant. Each CDR3 is given with its conserved first and last residue. A D gene is named only where the DNA matches it firmly. Clone size is stated in some rows and not others, as once, few, many or a class when expanded.

abundance	v_gene	j_gene	d_gene	CDR3aa	CDR3nt
few	TRBV15	TRBJ2-3	TRBD2	CATSRKGLVSTDTQYF	TGTGCCACCAGTAGAAAGGGACTAGTTAGTACAGATACGCAGTATTTT
NA	TRBV20-1	TRBJ2-7	NA	CSAVKPNYYEQYF	TGCAGTGCCGTCAAGCCCAATTACTACGAGCAGTACTTC
few	TRBV5-1	TRBJ2-7	NA	CASSPGGTRSYEQYF	TGCGCCAGCAGCCCCGGGGGGACAAGATCTTACGAGCAGTACTTC
NA	TRBV29-1	TRBJ2-1	NA	CSVEGKDEQLF	TGCAGCGTGGAGGGGAAGGATGAGCAGCTCTTC
few	TRBV12-3/TRBV12-4	TRBJ2-7	TRBD1	CASSPSGTGVYNEQYF	TGTGCCAGCAGTCCATCCGGGACAGGGGTCTACAACGAGCAGTACTTC
few	TRBV20-1	TRBJ2-6	NA	CSASQDNHPTGANVLTF	TGCAGTGCTAGCCAGGACAACCACCCCACTGGGGCCAACGTCCTGACTTTC
few	TRBV29-1	TRBJ2-3	TRBD2	CSVASLAGVVDTQYF	TGCAGCGTTGCGTCCCTAGCGGGAGTAGTAGATACGCAGTATTTT
NA	TRBV12-3/TRBV12-4	TRBJ1-2	NA	CASRERQAESYGYTF	TGTGCCAGCAGAGAACGACAGGCTGAGAGCTATGGCTACACCTTC
few	TRBV5-1	TRBJ2-2	NA	CASVQAPNTGELFF	TGCGCCAGCGTCCAGGCCCCGAACACCGGGGAGCTGTTTTTT
NA	TRBV29-1	TRBJ2-3	NA	CSVRGQGGDTQYF	TGCAGCGTACGAGGACAGGGAGGGGATACGCAGTATTTT
few	TRBV5-1	TRBJ2-7	TRBD1	CASSYVGQGSYEQYF	TGCGCCAGCAGCTACGTAGGACAGGGGAGCTACGAGCAGTACTTC
once	TRBV20-1	TRBJ2-1	TRBD2	CSARKFTAGGANEQFF	TGCAGTGCTAGGAAGTTTACGGCGGGAGGGGCCAATGAGCAGTTCTTC
few	TRBV7-2	TRBJ2-3	TRBD2	CASSLGGRANLLDTQYF	TGTGCCAGCAGCTTGGGAGGGAGGGCCAATCTACTTGATACGCAGTATTTT
NA	TRBV20-1	TRBJ2-3	NA	CSAGGTPLSNTQYF	TGCAGTGCTGGGGGGACCCCCTTAAGTAATACGCAGTATTTT
NA	TRBV2	TRBJ2-7	NA	CASKRVVDEQYF	TGTGCCAGCAAGAGAGTTGTTGACGAGCAGTACTTC
NA	TRBV6-5	TRBJ2-3	TRBD1	CASSSGQGDTQYF	TGTGCCAGCAGTTCTGGACAGGGAGATACGCAGTATTTT
NA	TRBV6-2/TRBV6-3	TRBJ1-4	NA	CASSSQTPSEKLFF	TGTGCCAGCAGTTCTCAAACCCCCAGCGAAAAACTGTTTTTT
NA	TRBV15	TRBJ2-3	NA	CATSKIPDTQYF	TGTGCCACCAGCAAAATACCAGATACGCAGTATTTT
NA	TRBV7-2	TRBJ2-1	NA	CASSFGESNEQFF	TGTGCCAGCAGCTTTGGGGAGTCGAATGAGCAGTTCTTC
NA	TRBV5-1	TRBJ2-7	TRBD2	CASSLLLLATQTSYEQYF	TGCGCCAGCAGCTTACTCCTACTAGCGACTCAGACCTCCTACGAGCAGTACTTC
NA	TRBV4-2	TRBJ2-1	TRBD2	CASSQGLADQSYNEQFF	TGTGCCAGCAGCCAAGGACTAGCGGATCAATCCTACAATGAGCAGTTCTTC
NA	TRBV12-3/TRBV12-4	TRBJ2-2	NA	CASSRTPANTGELFF	TGTGCCAGCAGCCGAACTCCCGCGAACACCGGGGAGCTGTTTTTT